One sample yielded the 24 T cell receptor beta chains listed below, sequenced in a study of blood T cell repertoires in COVID-19. Profiled with immunoSEQ multiplex PCR; TCRdb holds only in-frame clones, not every one. The sample has a few hundred thousand clones; about 85% are singletons. Sequencing was carried out using peripheral blood. The receptors were gathered from a human donor with COVID-19, enrolled during active disease. The donor label of this sample is uncertain.

The chain links TRBV5-1 to TRBJ1-6, with 7 bases identical to TRBD1. The V segment lost 2 bases and the J segment 4 bases; nucleotides outside the gene matches: 3. Germline V gene lookup returns CDR1 SGHRS and CDR2 YFSETQ. The CDR3 is 15 residues long. The chain's CDR3 is CASSFGTDYNSPLHF. DNA for the CDR3: TGCGCCAGCAGCTTCGGGACAGATTATAATTCACCCCTCCACTTT.

V is TRBV7-3 and J is TRBJ2-1; 12 positions agree with TRBD2. This CDR3 region has 16 residues. Germline CDR1 is SGHTA and CDR2 is FQGTGA. Trimming at V came to 4 bases and at J to 3 bases, leaving 4 bases not matched to a gene. DNA of the CDR3: TGTGCCAGCAGCTCCCGGACTAGCGGGAACTACAATGAGCAGTTCTTC. This encodes CASSSRTSGNYNEQFF.

In its sample, this clone was seen a few times. The genes are TRBV7-2 and TRBJ1-4; D is unclear. Trimming stripped 0 bases from V and 7 bases from J, with 12 bases between. Germline V lookup: CDR1 SGHTA, CDR2 FQGNSA. CDR3 length: 15 amino acids. CDR3 amino acids: CASSLAPGLGEKLFF. The CDR3 coding sequence is TGTGCCAGCAGCTTAGCGCCCGGGTTGGGTGAAAAACTGTTTTTT.

The chain carries TRBV9 and TRBJ1-1; D unresolved. The germline V gene encodes CDR1 SGDLS and CDR2 YYNGEE. There are 16 residues in the CDR3. V gave up 4 bases and J gave up 3 bases, with 19 bases separating them. The CDR3 here is CASSPPSARGYTEAFF. The CDR3 DNA is TGTGCCAGCAGCCCACCATCTGCGCGGGGATACACTGAAGCTTTCTTT.

As to this clone: The sample holds other DNA sequences that translate to the same CDR3. This sequence joins TRBV20-1 and TRBJ2-7; D possibly corresponds to TRBD1 (5 bases). The CDR3 is 11 amino acids. V gave up 3 bases and J gave up 2 bases, with 5 bases separating them. CDR1 and CDR2 from the germline V gene are DFQATT and SNEGSKA (reference sequence). The CDR3 DNA follows: TGCAGTGCTAGGGGGCCCTACGAGCAGTACTTC. Its protein is CSARGPYEQYF.

CDR3 loop: CASTFGGSLNEQFF. Here the CDR3 DNA reads TGTGCCAGCACCTTTGGGGGCTCTCTCAATGAGCAGTTCTTC. The chain carries TRBV27 and TRBJ2-1, with a weak D call TRBD1 (6 bases). The V and J ends lost 7 bases and 6 bases respectively, with 16 bases between them. Germline values: CDR1 MNHEY, CDR2 SMNVEV (reference sequence). The CDR3 is made up of 14 amino acids.

Only one count was recorded for this clone. The chain couples TRBV27 to TRBJ2-1; perhaps TRBD2 as D (5 bases). The CDR3 covers 17 residues. The V end lost 2 bases, the J end lost 8 bases, and 22 bases lay between the germline ends. CDR1 MNHEY and CDR2 SMNVEV come from the germline V gene (reference sequence). The CDR3 sequence: CASSLNYWGVPPYEQFF. In nucleotides, the CDR3 is TGTGCCAGCAGTTTAAATTATTGGGGAGTTCCTCCCTATGAGCAGTTCTTC.

The V and J genes are TRBV15 and TRBJ1-3, with 7 bases fitting TRBD1. CDR3 size: 16 residues. The junction had 4 bases not matched to a gene; V was cut back by 2 bases and J by 0 bases. The V gene's germline CDR1 is LNHNV and CDR2 YYDKDF (reference sequence). Here the CDR3 reads CATSRFTGDSGNTIYF. CDR3 DNA sequence: TGTGCCACCAGCAGATTTACAGGGGACTCTGGAAACACCATATATTTT.

This sequence joins TRBV19 and TRBJ2-1, with TRBD2 identical over 7 bases. Germline loops: CDR1 LNHDA, CDR2 SQIVND (reference sequence). This CDR3 contains 15 residues. Losses at the gene ends were 3 bases for V and 3 bases for J; bases not matched to a gene: 5. This CDR3 is CASSIGGVVYNEQFF. In nucleotides, the CDR3 is TGTGCCAGTAGTATTGGGGGGGTAGTCTACAATGAGCAGTTCTTC.

This chain connects TRBV7-3 to TRBJ1-1; maybe TRBD1 (5 bases). The CDR3 loop spans 14 amino acids. Trimming stripped 0 bases from V and 4 bases from J, with 9 bases between. Germline loops: CDR1 SGHTA, CDR2 FQGTGA. Here the CDR3 reads CASSLTGAPTEAFF. The CDR3 DNA follows: TGTGCCAGCAGCTTAACAGGGGCGCCCACTGAAGCTTTCTTT.

The J gene is TRBJ2-5, the V gene TRBV4-1; 10 bases align to TRBD2. V gave up 7 bases and J gave up 4 bases; unmatched junction bases: 6. The CDR3 has 14 amino acids. Germline V gene sequence: CDR1 MGHRA, CDR2 YSYEKL. As DNA, the CDR3 is TGCGCCAGCAAAGCGGGAGGGCCGGGAGAGACCCAGTACTTC. Translated: CASKAGGPGETQYF.

This chain links TRBV19 with TRBJ1-1, with 10 bases identical to TRBD1. After removal of 6 bases from V and 2 bases from J, the junction contained 3 bases not matched to a gene. The CDR3 runs 14 residues. In germline, CDR1 is LNHDA, CDR2 SQIVND (reference sequence). CDR3 amino acids: CASSDRGPNTEAFF. CDR3 sequence (DNA): TGTGCCAGTAGCGACAGGGGGCCCAACACTGAAGCTTTCTTT.

The rearrangement links TRBV7-3 to TRBJ2-1; D is possibly TRBD2 (5 bases). There are 12 residues in the CDR3. V gave up 4 bases and J gave up 7 bases, with 8 bases separating them. Per germline, CDR1 SGHTA and CDR2 FQGTGA. The CDR3 spells CASSSRENEQFF. In nucleotides, the CDR3 is TGTGCCAGCAGCTCTAGGGAGAATGAGCAGTTCTTC.

This clone was counted between two and nine times. V and J are TRBV2 and TRBJ1-1, with D hard to call. This CDR3 is 13 amino acids long. Germline V gene lookup returns CDR1 SNHLY and CDR2 FYNNEI. Trimming took 7 bases from V and 1 from J, leaving 10 bases between them. The CDR3 sequence is CASIMDSNTEAFF. Here the CDR3 DNA reads TGTGCCAGCATTATGGACTCGAACACTGAAGCTTTCTTT.

The chain employs TRBV28 and TRBJ1-4; 8 bases map to TRBD1. This CDR3 comprises 15 residues. From germline, CDR1 is MDHEN and CDR2 SYDVKM. Germline trimming cut 8 bases from V and 4 bases from J; bases unmatched to any gene: 9. The CDR3 region has the DNA TGTGCCAGCGGGGCGGGACAGGCTTTTAATGAAAAACTGTTTTTT. The encoded protein is CASGAGQAFNEKLFF.

This CDR3 reads CASSVRGGSYNEQFF. CDR3 DNA: TGTGCCAGCAGCGTAAGAGGGGGTTCCTACAATGAGCAGTTCTTC. The rearrangement links TRBV9 to TRBJ2-1; D might be TRBD1 (6 bases). Germline CDR1 is SGDLS and CDR2 is YYNGEE. V lost 1 base to trimming and J lost 1 base, with 9 bases between them. There are 15 residues in the CDR3. Full variable domain (outside the CDR3, taken from reference TRBV9 and TRBJ2-1): DSGVTQTPKHLITATGQRVTLRCSPRSGDLSVYWYQQSLDQGLQFLIQYYNGEERAKGNILERFSAQQFPDLHSELNLSSLELGDSALYFCASSVRGGSYNEQFFGPGTRLTVL.

The chain carries TRBV7-8 and TRBJ1-5; D gene ambiguous. The CDR3 runs 15 residues. The germline gives CDR1 SGHVS, CDR2 FQNEAQ. Trimming stripped 2 bases from V and 1 base from J, with 9 bases between. The CDR3 DNA is TGTGCCAGCAGCTTACACAGTCAAAGCAATCAGCCCCAGCATTTT. Translated: CASSLHSQSNQPQHF.

As DNA, the CDR3 is TGTGCCAGCAGCGCAGGGAGGACTAACTATGGCTACACCTTC. Amino acids: CASSAGRTNYGYTF. The chain couples TRBV11-2 to TRBJ1-2, with TRBD1 as a possible D gene (5 bases). Germline assignment: CDR1 SGHAT and CDR2 FQNNGV. The CDR3 is made up of 14 amino acids. Trimming stripped 5 bases from V and 0 bases from J, with 10 bases between.

This chain joins TRBV5-1 and TRBJ1-4; D is perhaps TRBD1 (5 bases). The CDR3 is 17 residues long. V was cut by 2 bases and J by 4 bases, with 18 bases left in between. The germline CDR1 and CDR2 sequences are SGHRS and YFSETQ. CDR3 DNA: TGCGCCAGCAGCTTTTCGGGCGTCGGGGGTGGTAATGAAAAACTGTTTTTT. Amino acid sequence: CASSFSGVGGGNEKLFF.

The chain uses TRBV11-1 and TRBJ2-1, with D possibly matching TRBD2 (5 bases). V lost 4 bases and J 0 bases, leaving 10 bases between the germline ends. CDR1 and CDR2 (germline): SGHAT, FQDESV (reference sequence). The CDR3 consists of 15 residues. The CDR3 spells CASSSEGSSYNEQFF. For the CDR3, the DNA is TGTGCCAGCAGCTCCGAGGGCAGCTCCTACAATGAGCAGTTCTTC.

The chain is built from TRBV5-6 and TRBJ2-3, with D possibly matching TRBD2 (6 bases). Germline CDR1 is SGHDT and CDR2 is YYEEEE. V lost 4 bases to trimming and J lost 0 bases, with 15 bases between them. This CDR3 contains 16 residues. Here the CDR3 reads CASSLFSGFSTDTQYF. The CDR3 DNA reads as TGTGCCAGCAGCCTCTTTAGCGGCTTTAGCACAGATACGCAGTATTTT.

The rearrangement uses TRBV7-3 and TRBJ1-2; possible D gene TRBD1, 6 bases. CDR1 and CDR2 from the germline V gene are SGHTA and FQGTGA. This CDR3 has 15 residues. V was shortened by 5 bases and J by 0 bases, with 13 bases between the two germline ends. The CDR3 DNA follows: TGTGCCAGCAGCCCCCTTCGGACAGCTAACTATGGCTACACCTTC. Its protein product is CASSPLRTANYGYTF.

Only one count was recorded for this clone. The chain uses TRBV7-8 and TRBJ1-5; D is perhaps TRBD1 (5 bases). CDR3 length: 15 residues. V was trimmed by 2 bases and J by 1 base, leaving 9 bases between them. Per the germline V gene, CDR1 is SGHVS and CDR2 is FQNEAQ. The CDR3 DNA sequence: TGTGCCAGCAGCTTATTACGACAGAGCAATCAGCCCCAGCATTTT. Translated, it gives CASSLLRQSNQPQHF.

This chain joins TRBV9 and TRBJ1-5, with TRBD1 identical over 7 bases. There are 15 residues in the CDR3. V lost 2 bases and J lost 5; bases outside the gene matches: 7. Germline CDR1 is SGDLS and CDR2 is YYNGEE. The CDR3 region is CASSVHDRAHQPQHF. The CDR3 DNA reads as TGTGCCAGCAGCGTTCATGACAGGGCACATCAGCCCCAGCATTTT.